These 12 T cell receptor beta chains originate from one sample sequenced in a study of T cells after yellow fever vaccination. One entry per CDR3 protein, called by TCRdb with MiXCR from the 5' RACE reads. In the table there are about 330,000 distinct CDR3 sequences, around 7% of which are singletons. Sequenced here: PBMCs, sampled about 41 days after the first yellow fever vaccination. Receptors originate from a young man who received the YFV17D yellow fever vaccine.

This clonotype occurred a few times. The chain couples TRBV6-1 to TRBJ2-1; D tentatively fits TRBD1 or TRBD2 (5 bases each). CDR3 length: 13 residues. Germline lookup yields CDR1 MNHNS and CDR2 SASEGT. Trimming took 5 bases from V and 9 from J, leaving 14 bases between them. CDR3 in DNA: TGTGCCAGCAGTCTAACCGACGGGGCTGAGCAGTTCTTC. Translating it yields CASSLTDGAEQFF.

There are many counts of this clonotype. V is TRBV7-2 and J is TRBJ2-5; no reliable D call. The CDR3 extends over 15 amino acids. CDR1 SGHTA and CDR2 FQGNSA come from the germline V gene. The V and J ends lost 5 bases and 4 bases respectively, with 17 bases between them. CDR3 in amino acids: CASSLQHASGETQYF. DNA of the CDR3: TGTGCCAGCAGCCTACAACACGCCTCGGGAGAGACCCAGTACTTC.

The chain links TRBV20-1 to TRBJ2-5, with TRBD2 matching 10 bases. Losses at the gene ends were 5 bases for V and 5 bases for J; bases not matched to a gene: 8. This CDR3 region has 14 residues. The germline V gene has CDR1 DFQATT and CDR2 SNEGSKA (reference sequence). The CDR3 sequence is CSAQSGGASETQYF. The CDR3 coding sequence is TGCAGTGCTCAAAGCGGGGGGGCGAGCGAGACCCAGTACTTC.

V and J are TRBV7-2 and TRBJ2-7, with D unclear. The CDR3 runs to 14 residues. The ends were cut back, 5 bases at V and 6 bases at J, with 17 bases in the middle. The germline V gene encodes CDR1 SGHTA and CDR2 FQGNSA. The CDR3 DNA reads TGTGCCAGCAGCCCAGATCCCCCCCCGGTCGAGCAGTACTTC. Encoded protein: CASSPDPPPVEQYF.

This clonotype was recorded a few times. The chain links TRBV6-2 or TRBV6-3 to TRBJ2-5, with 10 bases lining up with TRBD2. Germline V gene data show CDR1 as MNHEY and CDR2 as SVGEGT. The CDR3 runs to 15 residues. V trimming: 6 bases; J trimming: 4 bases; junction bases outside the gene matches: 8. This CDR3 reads CASSPWTSGPETQYF. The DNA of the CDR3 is TGTGCCAGCAGCCCTTGGACTAGCGGACCAGAGACCCAGTACTTC.

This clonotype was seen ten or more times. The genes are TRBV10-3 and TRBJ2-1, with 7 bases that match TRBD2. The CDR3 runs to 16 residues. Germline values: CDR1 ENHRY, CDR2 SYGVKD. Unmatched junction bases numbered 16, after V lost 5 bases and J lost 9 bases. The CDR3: CAISPTYGLVSVEQFF. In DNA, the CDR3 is TGTGCCATCAGTCCCACTTATGGACTAGTGTCGGTTGAGCAGTTCTTC.

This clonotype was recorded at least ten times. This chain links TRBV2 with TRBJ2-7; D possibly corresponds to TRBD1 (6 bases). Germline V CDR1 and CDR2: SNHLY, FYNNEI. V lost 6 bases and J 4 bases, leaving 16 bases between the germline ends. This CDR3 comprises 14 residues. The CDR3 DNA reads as TGTGCCAGCAGCGCCTGGACAGTCCGTTACGAGCAGTACGTC. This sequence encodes CASSAWTVRYEQYV.

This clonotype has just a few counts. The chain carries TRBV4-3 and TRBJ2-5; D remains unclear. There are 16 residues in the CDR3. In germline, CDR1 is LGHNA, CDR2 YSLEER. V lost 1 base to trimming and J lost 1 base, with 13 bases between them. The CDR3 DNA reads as TGCGCCAGCAGCCAAGGTTATTCGGGCAGCCAAGAGACCCAGTACTTC. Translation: CASSQGYSGSQETQYF.

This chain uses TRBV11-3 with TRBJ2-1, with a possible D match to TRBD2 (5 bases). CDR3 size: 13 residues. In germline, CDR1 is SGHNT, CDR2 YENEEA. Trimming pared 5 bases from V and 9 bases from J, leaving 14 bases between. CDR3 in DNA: TGTGCCAGCAGCCAACCCCCGGGAAGTGAGCAGTTCTTC. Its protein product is CASSQPPGSEQFF.

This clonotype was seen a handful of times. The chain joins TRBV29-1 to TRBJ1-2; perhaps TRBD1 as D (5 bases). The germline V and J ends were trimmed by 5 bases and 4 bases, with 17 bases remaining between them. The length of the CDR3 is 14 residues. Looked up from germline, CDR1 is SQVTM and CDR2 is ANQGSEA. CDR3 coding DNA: TGCAGCGTTTCCGGGGCTAGAACTCTCTATGGCTACACCTTC. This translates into CSVSGARTLYGYTF.

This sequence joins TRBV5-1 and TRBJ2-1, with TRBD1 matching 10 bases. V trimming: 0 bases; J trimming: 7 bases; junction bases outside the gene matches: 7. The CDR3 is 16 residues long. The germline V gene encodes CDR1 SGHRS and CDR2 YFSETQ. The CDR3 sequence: CASSLEPGQGLNEQFF. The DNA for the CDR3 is TGCGCCAGCAGCTTGGAGCCGGGACAGGGGTTGAATGAGCAGTTCTTC.

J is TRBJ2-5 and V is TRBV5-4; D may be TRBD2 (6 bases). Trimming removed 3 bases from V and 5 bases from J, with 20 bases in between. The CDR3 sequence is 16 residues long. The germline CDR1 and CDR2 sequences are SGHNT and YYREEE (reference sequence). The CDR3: CASSWPGQEGEETQYF. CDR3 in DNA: TGTGCCAGCAGCTGGCCGGGGCAGGAGGGAGAGGAGACCCAGTACTTC.